This note documents a single TCR beta chain sequence. The CDR3 loop spans 16 amino acids. With 6 bases removed from V and 7 bases from J, the gap between germline ends came to 21 bases. The germline V gene has CDR1 MDHEN and CDR2 SYDVKM. With random hexamers, reverse transcription was performed on about 0.5 to 1 ug of RNA. The authors amplified TCR beta CDR3 across 54 Vbeta and 13 Jbeta using immunoSEQ multiplex PCR. TCRdb fed the immunoSEQ multiplex PCR reads into MiXCR, producing one record per CDR3 protein. The repertoire holds roughly 180,000 distinct CDR3 sequences, with about 95% as singletons. It was negative isolation that provided the CD8+ and CD4+ T cells, whereas TEMRA cells were enriched by FACS. The data stem from a study of CD8 T cells in Susac syndrome.

Input material: CD4+ T cells from PBMCs. The receptor was derived from a human donor in good health. This rearrangement joins TRBV28 to TRBJ1-4, with D tentatively TRBD1 (6 bases). The CDR3 sequence: CASREGGARVVEKLFF. In nucleotides, the CDR3 is TGTGCCAGCAGGGAGGGGGGAGCCAGGGTGGTTGAAAAACTGTTTTTT. The full variable domain, its missing parts supplied by reference TRBV28 and TRBJ1-4, is DVKVTQSSRYLVKRTGEKVFLECVQDMDHENMFWYRQDPGLGLRLIYFSYDVKMKEKGDIPEGYSVSREKKERFSLILESASTNQTSMYLCASREGGARVVEKLFFGSGTQLSVL.